Given below is one T cell receptor beta chain in context. The sample originates from a study of cytomegalovirus exposure and HLA in healthy donors. The CDR3 covers 17 residues. Trimming at V came to 2 bases and at J to 3 bases, leaving 7 bases not matched to a gene. From germline, CDR1 is MNHNS and CDR2 SASEGT. Primers for the PCR totalled 60 Vbeta and 13 Jbeta. Measured with immunoSEQ multiplex PCR; TCRdb has only the in-frame clones, and not every one. The data contain 90,000 to 100,000 clones, under 80% of them singletons. The chain joins TRBV6-1 to TRBJ1-6; 7 bases agree with TRBD1. This TCR came from a man aged 35-49 years in good health and CMV-seronegative. Material: PBMCs. CDR3 protein: CASSERSGGYYNSPLHF. The CDR3 DNA reads as TGTGCCAGCAGTGAAAGGTCAGGGGGATACTATAATTCACCCCTCCACTTT.